The next 21 T cell receptor beta chains were all read from a single sample in a study of OX40 agonist ivuxolimab in advanced cancers. Profiling relied on immunoSEQ multiplex PCR, and the TCRdb table lists in-frame clones only, not all of them. The sample records about 79,000 clones, around 94% being singletons. Material: CD4+ or CD8+ T cells sorted from blood, obtained in a trial of the OX40 agonist ivuxolimab. The receptors shown here come from an adult with an advanced solid tumor such as melanoma, head and neck, liver or kidney cancer.

The chain links TRBV18 to TRBJ2-6, with D perhaps TRBD1 (6 bases). This CDR3 spans 14 amino acids. The germline CDR1 and CDR2 sequences are KGHSH and LQKENI. The germline V and J ends were trimmed by 5 bases and 4 bases, with 9 bases remaining between them. CDR3 amino acids: CASSKGTGANVLTF. The CDR3 region has the DNA TGTGCCAGCTCAAAAGGGACAGGGGCCAACGTCCTGACTTTC.

The chain carries TRBV19 and TRBJ1-5; D is unclear. The V end was cut by 1 base, the J end by 12 bases, with 13 bases between. CDR3 length: 13 residues. In germline, CDR1 is LNHDA, CDR2 SQIVND (reference sequence). In DNA form, the CDR3 reads TGTGCCAGTAGTATAGGCGGCCCCAATGACCAGCATTTT. It codes for CASSIGGPNDQHF.

This clone was detected once. The chain employs TRBV4-1 and TRBJ2-5, with D unclear. Trimming shortened V by 0 bases and J by 4 bases, and 12 bases separated the two germline ends. Germline CDR1 is MGHRA and CDR2 is YSYEKL. This CDR3 is 15 amino acids long. The CDR3 sequence: CASSQEFPPAETQYF. In DNA form, the CDR3 reads TGCGCCAGCAGCCAAGAGTTCCCACCCGCAGAGACCCAGTACTTC.

This rearrangement joins TRBV6-5 to TRBJ2-7, with 8 bases identical to TRBD2. The junction had 7 bases not matched to a gene; V was cut back by 5 bases and J by 4 bases. The CDR3 length is 14 residues. Germline V gene lookup returns CDR1 MNHEY and CDR2 SVGAGI. CDR3 bases: TGTGCCAGCAGTCCCGGGGGGGGCTCGTACGAGCAGTACTTC. Translated: CASSPGGGSYEQYF.

The chain joins TRBV11-2 to TRBJ2-2; D is ambiguous. The CDR3 is made up of 12 amino acids. Germline V lookup: CDR1 SGHAT, CDR2 FQNNGV. Trimming cost V 5 bases and J 7 bases, with 8 bases left between them. The CDR3 reads CASSPWGGELFF. The DNA for the CDR3 is TGTGCCAGCAGCCCATGGGGCGGGGAGCTGTTTTTT.

The chain uses TRBV5-4 and TRBJ2-5; D gene unclear. The DNA end favors TRBJ2-7, so the J call may be wrong. CDR3 size: 14 residues. Germline V gives CDR1 SGHNT, CDR2 YYREEE (reference sequence). Here the CDR3 reads CASSLEQGTYEQYF. The CDR3 bases are TGTGCCAGCAGCTTGGAACAAGGGACCTACGAGCAGTACTTC.

This clone was counted once. V is TRBV25-1 and J is TRBJ2-7, with TRBD2 identical over 10 bases. This CDR3 region has 14 residues. V lost 4 bases and J lost 3; bases outside the gene matches: 3. Germline CDR1 reads MGHDK; CDR2 reads SYGVNS. The CDR3 spells CASSAASGSYEQYF. The CDR3, as DNA: TGTGCCAGCAGTGCAGCTAGCGGGAGCTACGAGCAGTACTTC.

V usage is TRBV27 and J usage is TRBJ2-1; 8 bases are shared with TRBD2. This CDR3 is 17 amino acids long. With V trimmed by 0 bases and J by 7 bases, 11 bases remained unmatched. CDR1 and CDR2 from the germline V gene are MNHEY and SMNVEV (reference sequence). The CDR3 here is CASSLSTPGGPKNEQFF. The CDR3 DNA sequence: TGTGCCAGCAGTTTATCGACTCCGGGAGGGCCTAAGAATGAGCAGTTCTTC.

The chain recombines TRBV6-7 with TRBJ1-2; perhaps TRBD1 as D (6 bases). TRBV6-7 is reported as an ORF; its role is uncertain. The germline V and J ends were trimmed by 2 bases and 1 base, with 11 bases remaining between them. CDR3 size: 15 residues. CDR3 coding DNA: TGTGCCAGCAGTTACGGACAGAAACATAACTATGGCTACACCTTC. Translated: CASSYGQKHNYGYTF.

There are a few counts of this clone. This chain links TRBV6-6 with TRBJ1-3; 10 bases agree with TRBD1. The junction had 5 bases not matched to a gene; V was cut back by 6 bases and J by 3 bases. This CDR3 is 15 amino acids long. The germline V gene encodes CDR1 MNHNY and CDR2 SVGAGI (reference sequence). In nucleotides, the CDR3 is TGTGCCAGCAGCCCGACAGGGGGCGATGGAAACACCATATATTTT. It codes for CASSPTGGDGNTIYF.

The J gene is TRBJ1-4, the V gene TRBV28; D call uncertain. The germline V gene encodes CDR1 MDHEN and CDR2 SYDVKM. The CDR3 length is 15 residues. V was trimmed by 5 bases and J by 8 bases, leaving 18 bases between them. The CDR3: CASSAEPSQSEKLFF. In nucleotides, the CDR3 is TGTGCCAGCAGTGCCGAACCATCACAGTCAGAAAAACTGTTTTTT.

The chain carries TRBV5-1 and TRBJ1-1, with unresolved D. The CDR3 is made up of 15 amino acids. V lost 0 bases, J lost 0 bases, and 9 bases lay in between. Per germline, CDR1 SGHRS and CDR2 YFSETQ. CDR3: CASSLGDGMNTEAFF. In DNA, the CDR3 is TGCGCCAGCAGCTTGGGTGACGGCATGAACACTGAAGCTTTCTTT.

This rearrangement joins TRBV7-3 to TRBJ2-1; the match to TRBD2 covers 11 bases. V was pared by 5 bases and J by 6 bases, with 6 bases of the junction left unmatched. The CDR3 has 15 residues. CDR1 and CDR2 (germline): SGHTA, FQGTGA. CDR3 amino acids: CASSPLAGVVNEQFF. The CDR3 DNA is TGTGCCAGCAGCCCACTAGCGGGAGTGGTCAATGAGCAGTTCTTC.

V gene TRBV19 combines with J gene TRBJ2-7; TRBD1 matches at 10 bases. The CDR3 has 15 residues. CDR1 and CDR2 (germline): LNHDA, SQIVND (reference sequence). V dropped 5 bases and J dropped 4; count of bases not matched to a gene: 8. Here the CDR3 reads CASSPDRGRAYEQYF. CDR3 in DNA: TGTGCCAGTAGTCCCGACAGGGGGCGCGCGTACGAGCAGTACTTC. Based on the CDR3 plus reference TRBV19 and TRBJ2-7, the full variable domain is DGGITQSPKYLFRKEGQNVTLSCEQNLNHDAMYWYRQDPGQGLRLIYYSQIVNDFQKGDIAEGYSVSREKKESFPLTVTSAQKNPTAFYLCASSPDRGRAYEQYFGPGTRLTVT.

The V call is TRBV7-9, the J call TRBJ1-1; 10 bases align to TRBD1. Trimming cost V 6 bases and J 1 base; bases outside gene matches: 5. The CDR3 runs to 15 residues. Germline loops: CDR1 SEHNR, CDR2 FQNEAQ (reference sequence). CDR3 sequence (DNA): TGTGCCAGCAGAAGGACAGGGGGGGAGAACACTGAAGCTTTCTTT. It encodes CASRRTGGENTEAFF.

This chain links TRBV4-3 with TRBJ2-1, with D possibly being TRBD2 (6 bases). Trimming removed 0 bases at V and 9 bases at J, with 21 bases between. The CDR3 contains 17 residues. Germline loops: CDR1 LGHNA, CDR2 YSLEER. The CDR3 reads CASSQDGRQSSEPEQFF. CDR3 DNA sequence: TGCGCCAGCAGCCAAGATGGTCGACAGTCTAGCGAACCTGAGCAGTTCTTC.

CDR3 region: CASSEAERERMNEQFF. The DNA for the CDR3 is TGTGCCAGCAGTGAAGCGGAGCGGGAGAGGATGAATGAGCAGTTCTTC. The chain joins TRBV2 to TRBJ2-1; 8 positions match TRBD2. The germline CDR1 and CDR2 sequences are SNHLY and FYNNEI. V was clipped by 0 bases and J by 7 bases; unmatched bases: 8. The CDR3 extends over 16 amino acids. The full variable domain, with the rest looked up from reference TRBV2 and TRBJ2-1, is EPEVTQTPSHQVTQMGQEVILRCVPISNHLYFYWYRQILGQKVEFLVSFYNNEISEKSEIFDDQFSVERPDGSNFTLKIRSTKLEDSAMYFCASSEAERERMNEQFFGPGTRLTVL.

The DNA for the CDR3 is TGTGCCAGCAGCTTAGTGGGGAACACTGAAGCTTTCTTT. Amino acids: CASSLVGNTEAFF. The rearrangement joins TRBV7-9 to TRBJ1-1; D is unclear. Trimming removed 1 base from V and 1 base from J, with 4 bases in between. The germline V gene encodes CDR1 SEHNR and CDR2 FQNEAQ (reference sequence). This CDR3 region has 13 residues.

This chain uses TRBV27 with TRBJ2-2; 9 bases match TRBD1. The trim removed 6 bases at V and 6 bases at J, leaving 11 bases unmatched. Germline values: CDR1 MNHEY, CDR2 SMNVEV (reference sequence). The length of the CDR3 is 16 residues. The CDR3 DNA sequence: TGTGCCAGCAGCCATTCCCCGACAGGGGGAGCCGGGGAGCTGTTTTTT. As protein: CASSHSPTGGAGELFF.

The chain employs TRBV9 and TRBJ2-2; no reliable D call. The germline gives CDR1 SGDLS, CDR2 YYNGEE. The CDR3 totals 13 residues. Deletions cut 0 bases from V and 4 bases from J, with 4 bases between. The CDR3 DNA sequence: TGTGCCAGCAGCGTAGATGGCACCGGGGAGCTGTTTTTT. Protein sequence: CASSVDGTGELFF.

The chain joins TRBV9 to TRBJ2-5; 10 bases are a match to TRBD2. With V trimmed by 4 bases and J by 4 bases, 7 bases remained unmatched. CDR1 SGDLS and CDR2 YYNGEE come from the germline V gene. This CDR3 contains 15 residues. The CDR3 reads CASSFGTSDLETQYF. The CDR3 nucleotides read TGTGCCAGCAGCTTTGGGACTAGCGATTTAGAGACCCAGTACTTC.